This T cell receptor beta chain was identified during a study of radiotherapy plus CTLA-4 blockade in lung cancer. Study background: The study recorded objective responses in around a sixth of patients and disease control in approximately 33%.

General observations from the study: There was expansion of tumor-derived TCR clones in blood after radiotherapy plus ipilimumab.

About this clone itself: Its matching antigen is unknown.

The CDR3 has 17 residues. Germline-derived CDR1 and CDR2 are LGHNA and YSLEER. With 2 bases removed from V and 3 bases from J, the gap between germline ends came to 18 bases. The table came from immunoSEQ multiplex PCR; TCRdb's copy has only in-frame clones and leaves some out. Of 100,000 or so clones in the sample, roughly four fifths were seen once. Chemo-refractory metastatic non-small-cell lung cancer patients were treated with focal radiation plus CTLA-4 blockade with ipilimumab. This receptor was taken from a human donor with non-small cell lung cancer that progressed on radiotherapy plus ipilimumab. The chain links TRBV4-3 to TRBJ2-3; D is possibly TRBD1 or TRBD2 (5 bases each). The input for sequencing was peripheral blood, taken from a patient treated with radiotherapy plus ipilimumab. The CDR3 is CASSQRLGPERTDTQYF. The CDR3 region has the DNA TGCGCCAGCAGCCAAAGGTTGGGACCAGAGCGGACAGATACGCAGTATTTT.